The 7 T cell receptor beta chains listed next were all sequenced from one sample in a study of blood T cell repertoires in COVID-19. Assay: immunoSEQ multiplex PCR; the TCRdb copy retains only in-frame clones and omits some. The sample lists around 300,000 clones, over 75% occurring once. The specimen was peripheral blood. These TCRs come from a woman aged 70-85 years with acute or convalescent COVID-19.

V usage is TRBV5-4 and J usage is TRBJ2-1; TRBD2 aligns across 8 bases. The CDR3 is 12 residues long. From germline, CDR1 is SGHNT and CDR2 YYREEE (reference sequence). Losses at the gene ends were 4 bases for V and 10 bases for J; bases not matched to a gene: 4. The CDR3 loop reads CASSPRGGEQFF. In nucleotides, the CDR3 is TGTGCCAGCAGCCCCCGGGGGGGAGAGCAGTTCTTC.

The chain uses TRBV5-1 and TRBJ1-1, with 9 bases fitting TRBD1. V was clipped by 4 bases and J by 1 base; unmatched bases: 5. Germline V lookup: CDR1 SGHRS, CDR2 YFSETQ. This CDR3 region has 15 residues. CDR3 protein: CASSPAGQGNTEAFF. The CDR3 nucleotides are TGCGCCAGCAGCCCAGCGGGACAGGGGAACACTGAAGCTTTCTTT.

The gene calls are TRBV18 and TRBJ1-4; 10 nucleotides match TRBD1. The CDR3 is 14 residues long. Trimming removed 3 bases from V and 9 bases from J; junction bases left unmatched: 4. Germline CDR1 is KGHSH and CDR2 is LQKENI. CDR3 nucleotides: TGTGCCAGCTCACCCCCGGGACAGGGGCAAAAACTGTTTTTT. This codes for CASSPPGQGQKLFF.

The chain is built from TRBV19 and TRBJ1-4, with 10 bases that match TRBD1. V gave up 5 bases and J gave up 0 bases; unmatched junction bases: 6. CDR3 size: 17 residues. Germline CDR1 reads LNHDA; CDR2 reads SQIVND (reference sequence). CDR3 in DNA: TGTGCCAGTAGTTCCTGGACAGGGGGAACAACTAATGAAAAACTGTTTTTT. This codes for CASSSWTGGTTNEKLFF. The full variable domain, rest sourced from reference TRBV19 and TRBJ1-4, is DGGITQSPKYLFRKEGQNVTLSCEQNLNHDAMYWYRQDPGQGLRLIYYSQIVNDFQKGDIAEGYSVSREKKESFPLTVTSAQKNPTAFYLCASSSWTGGTTNEKLFFGSGTQLSVL.

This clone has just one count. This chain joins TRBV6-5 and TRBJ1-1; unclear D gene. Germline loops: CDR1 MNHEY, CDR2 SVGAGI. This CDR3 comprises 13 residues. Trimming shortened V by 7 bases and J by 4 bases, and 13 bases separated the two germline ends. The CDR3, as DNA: TGTGCCAGCACGGGGTCTTTGGGCACTGAAGCTTTCTTT. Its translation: CASTGSLGTEAFF.

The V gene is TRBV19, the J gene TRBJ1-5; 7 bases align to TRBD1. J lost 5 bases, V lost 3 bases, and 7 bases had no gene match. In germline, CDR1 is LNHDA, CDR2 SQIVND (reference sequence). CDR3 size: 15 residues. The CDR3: CASSIISGGYQPQHF. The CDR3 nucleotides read TGTGCCAGTAGTATTATTTCAGGGGGGTATCAGCCCCAGCATTTT.

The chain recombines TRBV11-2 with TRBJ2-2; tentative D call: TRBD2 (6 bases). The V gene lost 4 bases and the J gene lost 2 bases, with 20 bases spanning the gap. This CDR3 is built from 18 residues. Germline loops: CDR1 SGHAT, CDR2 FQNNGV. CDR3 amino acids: CASSSPIGGAFNTGELFF. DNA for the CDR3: TGTGCCAGCAGCTCCCCCATTGGCGGGGCTTTCAACACCGGGGAGCTGTTTTTT.